The entry below gives a single T cell receptor beta chain sequence along with its context. The target antigen is unknown. Template switching supplied a universal primer site; unique molecular identifiers were carried on the cDNA. TCRdb re-called the 5' RACE reads through MiXCR, storing one row per CDR3 protein. The repertoire holds approximately 670,000 distinct CDR3 sequences, with roughly 6% as singletons. These data originate in a study of identical twins. Whole-study results and caveats: In cord blood, abundant beta clonotypes had fewer insertions; memory showed no trend. Low generation probability was overrepresented in out-of-frame alpha sequences shared by twins.

V lost 2 bases and J lost 8, with 22 bases in between. CDR3 size: 17 residues. The sample consisted of naive T cells sorted from blood. The rearrangement joins TRBV12-3 or TRBV12-4 to TRBJ2-4; D perhaps matches TRBD2 (6 bases). This TCR was recovered from a man younger than 35 in good health. This CDR3 is CASSLMVRVGGAYIQYF. The CDR3 coding sequence is TGTGCCAGCAGTTTAATGGTCCGGGTGGGGGGTGCATACATTCAGTACTTC.